The 10 T cell receptor beta chains below were found in one sample sequenced in a study of cytomegalovirus exposure and HLA in healthy donors. Use of 60 Vbeta and 13 Jbeta primers characterized the PCR. The protocol was immunoSEQ multiplex PCR, while the TCRdb copy is restricted to in-frame clones and leaves out a portion. The sample gives approximately 110,000 clones, roughly 82% of which show up once; about 13% is in the top ten. Material: PBMCs. All receptors derive from a woman aged 40 to 49 in good health and CMV-seropositive.

This chain links TRBV4-2 with TRBJ2-3; TRBD2 matches at 10 bases. The CDR3 runs 16 residues. CDR1 is LGHNA, CDR2 YNFKEQ, per germline. Trimming at V came to 4 bases and at J to 2 bases, leaving 6 bases not matched to a gene. The CDR3 here is CASSRPAGGITDTQYF. For the CDR3, the DNA is TGTGCCAGCAGCCGACCAGCGGGAGGGATCACAGATACGCAGTATTTT.

This clone occurred many times. The rearrangement links TRBV6-5 to TRBJ2-7, with D tentatively TRBD1 (6 bases). V lost 5 bases and J lost 2, with 13 bases in between. Germline CDR1 reads MNHEY; CDR2 reads SVGAGI. The CDR3 contains 14 residues. The chain's CDR3 is CASSRPGVPYEQYF. CDR3 DNA: TGTGCCAGCAGTAGGCCAGGGGTTCCCTACGAGCAGTACTTC.

This chain connects TRBV28 to TRBJ2-5; 11 bases match TRBD2. V lost 2 bases and J lost 5; bases outside the gene matches: 7. Germline V lookup: CDR1 MDHEN, CDR2 SYDVKM. The CDR3 is 16 amino acids. CDR3: CASSLPPLAGGETQYF. The CDR3 nucleotides are TGTGCCAGCAGTTTACCCCCTTTAGCGGGAGGGGAGACCCAGTACTTC.

This chain uses TRBV28 with TRBJ2-7; TRBD2 aligns across 12 bases. V dropped 3 bases and J dropped 6; count of bases not matched to a gene: 6. The CDR3 is 15 amino acids. Germline loops: CDR1 MDHEN, CDR2 SYDVKM. CDR3 bases: TGTGCCAGCAGTTTTACTAGCGGGAGGTTTAGCGAGCAGTACTTC. Residues: CASSFTSGRFSEQYF.

The chain recombines TRBV19 with TRBJ2-7; 9 nucleotides align to TRBD1. CDR1 is LNHDA, CDR2 SQIVND, per germline (reference sequence). The junction had 5 bases not matched to a gene; V was cut back by 5 bases and J by 3 bases. CDR3 length: 14 amino acids. CDR3 protein: CASSGGQGSYEQYF. CDR3 coding DNA: TGTGCCAGTAGTGGGGGACAGGGAAGCTACGAGCAGTACTTC.

The V call is TRBV7-9, the J call TRBJ2-7, with 9 nucleotides matching TRBD2. Per the germline V gene, CDR1 is SEHNR and CDR2 is FQNEAQ (reference sequence). V lost 4 bases, J lost 3 bases, and 10 bases stayed unmatched. CDR3 length: 16 amino acids. CDR3 in DNA: TGTGCCAGCAGCTCCCAAGGAGGGACTAGCAACTACGAGCAGTACTTC. This encodes CASSSQGGTSNYEQYF.

The J gene is TRBJ1-1, the V gene TRBV5-1, with D perhaps matching TRBD1 (5 bases). V was clipped by 8 bases and J by 5 bases, with 16 bases between them. This CDR3 spans 13 amino acids. Germline V gene lookup returns CDR1 SGHRS and CDR2 YFSETQ. CDR3 residues: CASGRSGETEAFF. The CDR3 DNA reads as TGCGCCAGTGGTAGATCGGGGGAGACTGAAGCTTTCTTT.

The V gene is TRBV28, the J gene TRBJ1-2; the D is unclear. From germline, CDR1 is MDHEN and CDR2 SYDVKM. This CDR3 contains 13 residues. The V end lost 4 bases, the J end lost 8 bases, and 14 bases lay between the germline ends. Here the CDR3 DNA reads TGTGCCAGCAGTTCGCAGCAGGTTACGGGCTACACCTTC. It translates to CASSSQQVTGYTF.

This clone was found a few times. V usage is TRBV28 and J usage is TRBJ2-5; 7 nucleotides agree with TRBD1. The J call may be in error: the DNA end matches TRBJ2-7 better. The germline gives CDR1 MDHEN, CDR2 SYDVKM. CDR3 size: 17 residues. The CDR3 sequence: CASSLKQGTFFVGEQYF. The CDR3 DNA reads as TGTGCCAGCAGTTTAAAACAGGGGACGTTTTTCGTTGGCGAGCAGTACTTC.

This clone was observed a single time. A read error may account for a junction end that differs from germline. The chain links TRBV2 to TRBJ2-5, with a possible D match to TRBD1 (7 bases). Per germline, CDR1 SNHLY and CDR2 FYNNEI. The CDR3 is 14 amino acids. CDR3 in amino acids: CTSSGLQGRQTQYF. The CDR3 DNA sequence: TGTACCAGCAGTGGACTACAGGGGCGGCAGACCCAGTACTTC.